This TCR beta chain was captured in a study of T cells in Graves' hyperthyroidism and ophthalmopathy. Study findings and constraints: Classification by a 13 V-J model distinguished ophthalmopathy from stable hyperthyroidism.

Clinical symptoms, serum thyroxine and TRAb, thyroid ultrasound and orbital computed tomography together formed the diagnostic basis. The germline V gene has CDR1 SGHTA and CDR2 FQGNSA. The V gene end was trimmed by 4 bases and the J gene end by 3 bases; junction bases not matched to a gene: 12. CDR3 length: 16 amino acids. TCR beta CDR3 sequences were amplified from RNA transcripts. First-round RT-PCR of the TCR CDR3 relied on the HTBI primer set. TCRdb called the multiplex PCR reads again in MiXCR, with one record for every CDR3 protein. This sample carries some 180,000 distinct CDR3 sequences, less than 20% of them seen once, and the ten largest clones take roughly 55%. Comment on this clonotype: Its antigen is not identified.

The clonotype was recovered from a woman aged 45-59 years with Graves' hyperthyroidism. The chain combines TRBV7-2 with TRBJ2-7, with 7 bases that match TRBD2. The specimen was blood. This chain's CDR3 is CASSSPGAGWDYEQYF. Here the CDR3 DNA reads TGTGCCAGCAGCTCCCCCGGAGCGGGGTGGGACTACGAGCAGTACTTC.